Presented here are 18 T cell receptor beta chains from one specimen sequenced in a study of blood T cells in healthy people across ages. Together with a sample-barcoded 5' primer, a J-beta primer mix was included in a second PCR lasting about 7 to 12 cycles. TCRdb passed the 5' RACE reads through MiXCR, listing each CDR3 protein once. The sample holds roughly 570,000 distinct CDR3 sequences, roughly 29% seen once. The sample was blood. The origin of the receptors is a woman aged 65 to 85 in good health.

About this clonotype: One end of the junction varies from germline; a read error may be responsible. The rearrangement links TRBV5-1 to TRBJ2-5, with 9 positions matching TRBD2. The germline gives CDR1 SGHRS, CDR2 YFSETQ. CDR3 length equals 18 residues. CDR3 sequence: CASSLFASGTQIQESQYF. The DNA of the CDR3 is TGCGCCAGCAGCTTGTTCGCTAGCGGGACCCAGATTCAAGAGTCCCAGTACTTC.

The chain recombines TRBV20-1 with TRBJ2-5; unclear D gene. Trimming shortened V by 0 bases and J by 2 bases, and 7 bases separated the two germline ends. CDR3 size: 13 residues. The V gene's germline CDR1 is DFQATT and CDR2 SNEGSKA (reference sequence). CDR3 DNA: TGCAGTGCTAGAGAAATCTTACAAGAGACCCAGTACTTC. This sequence encodes CSAREILQETQYF.

V is TRBV5-1 and J is TRBJ2-5, with TRBD2 identical over 8 bases. The closer fit of TRBJ2-1 to the DNA end suggests the J call may be wrong. The CDR3 sequence is 14 residues long. Germline-derived CDR1 and CDR2 are SGHRS and YFSETQ. The CDR3 DNA is TGCGCCAGCAGCCCAGTAGCGGGAAGGAGTGAGCAGTTCTTC. Its protein is CASSPVAGRSEQFF.

The genes are TRBV12-3 or TRBV12-4 and TRBJ2-1; weak D call: TRBD1 (5 bases). The CDR3 has 15 amino acids. V lost 5 bases and J lost 1, with 12 bases in between. As DNA, the CDR3 is TGTGCCAGCAGTGCGACAGTTCGGTCCTACAATGAGCAGTTCTTC. The encoded protein is CASSATVRSYNEQFF.

The chain couples TRBV27 to TRBJ2-2, with D possibly TRBD2 on 7 matching bases. The CDR3 has 14 amino acids. V gave up 7 bases and J gave up 5 bases, with 14 bases separating them. Germline V CDR1 and CDR2: MNHEY, SMNVEV (reference sequence). Here the CDR3 DNA reads TGTGCCAGCACTAGGGGGGGCTTTACCGGGGAGCTGTTTTTT. This encodes CASTRGGFTGELFF.

This clonotype was seen more than once but under ten times. This chain links TRBV4-1 with TRBJ2-5; D gene unclear. The last part of the DNA fits TRBJ2-1 better; the J call may be wrong. The CDR3 contains 13 residues. CDR1 and CDR2 from the germline V gene are MGHRA and YSYEKL. The DNA of the CDR3 is TGCGCCAGCAGCCGCGAAGACTTTAATGAGCAGTTCTTC. As protein: CASSREDFNEQFF.

A word on this clonotype: One junction end disagrees with the germline gene, perhaps due to a read error. This rearrangement joins TRBV4-3 to TRBJ2-2; D gene uncertain. Germline loops: CDR1 LGHNA, CDR2 YSLEER. The CDR3 contains 12 residues. The CDR3 here is CVSSQDEGELFF. The CDR3 coding sequence is TGCGTCAGCAGCCAAGATGAAGGGGAGCTGTTTTTT.

This clonotype was found a few times. The gene calls are TRBV6-5 and TRBJ2-7, with 9 bases identical to TRBD1. V lost 6 bases, J lost 0 bases, and 6 bases stayed unmatched. The CDR3 covers 15 residues. Per the germline V gene, CDR1 is MNHEY and CDR2 is SVGAGI. CDR3: CASRPTGGSSYEQYF. The CDR3, as DNA: TGTGCCAGCAGACCTACAGGGGGCAGCTCCTACGAGCAGTACTTC.

The chain joins TRBV20-1 to TRBJ1-1, with TRBD1 identical over 8 bases. Germline-derived CDR1 and CDR2 are DFQATT and SNEGSKA (reference sequence). The CDR3 covers 15 residues. The V gene end was trimmed by 3 bases and the J gene end by 0 bases; junction bases not matched to a gene: 6. CDR3 bases: TGCAGTGCTAGTGACCCAGGGGGCCTGAACACTGAAGCTTTCTTT. This sequence encodes CSASDPGGLNTEAFF.

This clonotype showed up just a few times. The chain links TRBV6-5 to TRBJ2-3; D is perhaps TRBD1 or TRBD2 (5 bases each). CDR1 MNHEY and CDR2 SVGAGI come from the germline V gene. Trimming took 5 bases from V and 9 from J, leaving 9 bases between them. The CDR3 extends over 11 amino acids. The CDR3 nucleotides are TGTGCCAGCAGTACCGAGGGGACGCAGTATTTT. This translates into CASSTEGTQYF.

V usage is TRBV20-1 and J usage is TRBJ2-5, with TRBD1 identical over 9 bases. The J call may be faulty, since TRBJ2-7 better matches the DNA end. The CDR3 sequence is 13 residues long. Per the germline V gene, CDR1 is DFQATT and CDR2 is SNEGSKA (reference sequence). CDR3 residues: CSARRDRVGEQYF. The CDR3 region has the DNA TGCAGTGCTAGACGGGACAGGGTTGGCGAGCAGTACTTC.

The V gene is TRBV10-3, the J gene TRBJ1-2; D may be TRBD1 (6 bases). Trimming removed 6 bases from V and 0 bases from J, with 17 bases in between. Germline CDR1 ENHRY, CDR2 SYGVKD. The CDR3 runs to 16 residues. Written as DNA, the CDR3 is TGTGCCATCAGGGGGGCCAACCTTAGGTCTAACTATGGCTACACCTTC. This translates into CAIRGANLRSNYGYTF.

The genes are TRBV7-8 and TRBJ2-3; D may match TRBD1 or TRBD2 (5 bases each). CDR1 is SGHVS, CDR2 FQNEAQ, per germline. V lost 3 bases and J lost 0, with 10 bases in between. The length of the CDR3 is 15 residues. Here the CDR3 DNA reads TGTGCCAGCAGCTTCTTGGGGGACAGCACAGATACGCAGTATTTT. Protein: CASSFLGDSTDTQYF.

The V and J genes are TRBV24-1 and TRBJ2-5; perhaps TRBD1 as D (6 bases). V was clipped by 8 bases and J by 3 bases, with 9 bases between them. CDR1 KGHDR and CDR2 SFDVKD come from the germline V gene. This CDR3 has 12 amino acids. This CDR3 is CATTDREETQYF. The DNA of the CDR3 is TGTGCCACCACGGACAGAGAAGAGACCCAGTACTTC.

This clonotype showed up just a few times. This rearrangement joins TRBV20-1 to TRBJ1-1; tentative D call: TRBD1 (5 bases). V shed 5 bases and J shed 7 bases, with 14 bases lying between them. The CDR3 consists of 12 residues. CDR1 is DFQATT, CDR2 SNEGSKA, per germline (reference sequence). The CDR3: CSAGRQSSEAFF. The CDR3 bases are TGCAGTGCTGGAAGACAGAGCAGTGAAGCTTTCTTT.

The chain recombines TRBV5-1 with TRBJ1-1; D call uncertain. Germline loops: CDR1 SGHRS, CDR2 YFSETQ. This CDR3 contains 14 residues. V lost 0 bases and J 4 bases, leaving 10 bases between the germline ends. The DNA for the CDR3 is TGCGCCAGCAGCTTGGAGGAGGTCGGCACTGAAGCTTTCTTT. Amino acids: CASSLEEVGTEAFF.

This clonotype was seen a handful of times. The CDR3 region has the DNA TGTGCCAGCGGTGGGGGAGGGGGACCGTTTGAGACCCAGTACTTC. Translating gives CASGGGGGPFETQYF. The V gene is TRBV12-3 or TRBV12-4, the J gene TRBJ2-5; maybe TRBD2 (7 bases). Trimming left V 8 bases short and J 5 bases short, with 21 bases between. The CDR3 spans 15 residues.

This rearrangement joins TRBV7-2 to TRBJ2-3; D is unclear. Germline-derived CDR1 and CDR2 are SGHTA and FQGNSA. The ends were cut back, 3 bases at V and 5 bases at J, with 9 bases in the middle. The CDR3 totals 13 residues. The CDR3 is CASSFGREDTQYF. The CDR3 bases are TGTGCCAGCAGCTTTGGACGCGAAGATACGCAGTATTTT.